This TCR beta chain was sequenced in a study of control samples from healthy donors and cancer patients. CDR3 length: 12 amino acids. Trimming left V 5 bases short and J 8 bases short, with 9 bases between. CDR1 MDHEN and CDR2 SYDVKM come from the germline V gene. TCRdb's copy holds only in-frame clones and misses some; the assay was immunoSEQ multiplex PCR. The sample lists about 150,000 clones, 93% occurring once. Sequenced material: blood. This rearrangement joins TRBV28 to TRBJ1-4; D is uncertain. The sequence was obtained from a man over 45 in good health. CDR3 in DNA: TGTGCCAGCAGTCAAGGAGGCGAAAAACTGTTTTTT. Translation gives CASSQGGEKLFF.